The 27 T cell receptor beta chains below all came from one sample that was sequenced in a study of T cells after yellow fever vaccination. TCRdb re-called the 5' RACE reads with MiXCR, one entry per CDR3 protein. The sample has around 350,000 distinct CDR3 sequences, around 6.5% seen once. Here the sequenced sample was PBMCs, taken 5 days after the yellow fever booster vaccination. The source is a man aged 25 to 40 who received the YFV17D yellow fever vaccine.

At least ten counts were recorded for this clonotype. The chain couples TRBV5-1 to TRBJ2-1, with a weak D call TRBD2 (5 bases). CDR1 is SGHRS, CDR2 YFSETQ, per germline. V lost 2 bases to trimming and J lost 1 base, with 10 bases between them. The length of the CDR3 is 15 residues. The CDR3 is CASSFRGPSYNEQFF. DNA of the CDR3: TGCGCCAGCAGCTTTAGAGGGCCGTCCTACAATGAGCAGTTCTTC.

This chain connects TRBV20-1 to TRBJ2-3; 7 positions match TRBD2. V dropped 0 bases and J dropped 6; count of bases not matched to a gene: 9. The length of the CDR3 is 15 residues. Germline values: CDR1 DFQATT, CDR2 SNEGSKA (reference sequence). The CDR3 reads CSARDLWEGGDTQYF. CDR3 in DNA: TGCAGTGCTAGAGATCTGTGGGAGGGTGGGGATACGCAGTATTTT.

The table lists this clonotype with a few counts. This chain uses TRBV5-1 with TRBJ2-2; TRBD1 is a possible D gene (5 bases). Germline CDR1 SGHRS, CDR2 YFSETQ. This CDR3 spans 15 amino acids. Trimming took 0 bases from V and 7 from J, leaving 13 bases between them. The CDR3 loop reads CASSLDRLDSGELFF. CDR3 coding DNA: TGCGCCAGCAGCTTGGACAGGTTGGATAGCGGGGAGCTGTTTTTT.

The CDR3 nucleotides are TGCAGTGCTAGAGTGGGACCCGAGAGTAGCGAGCAGTACTTC. It is translated as CSARVGPESSEQYF. The chain uses TRBV20-1 and TRBJ2-7; D may match TRBD1 or TRBD2 (5 bases each). Germline CDR1 reads DFQATT; CDR2 reads SNEGSKA (reference sequence). Between the trimmed V and J ends, which lost 1 base and 6 bases, there was a span of 16 bases. This CDR3 is 14 amino acids long.

In its sample, this clonotype was seen a few times. The chain couples TRBV20-1 to TRBJ2-5, with D tentatively TRBD1 or TRBD2 (6 bases each). Looked up from germline, CDR1 is DFQATT and CDR2 is SNEGSKA (reference sequence). This CDR3 comprises 12 residues. Deletions cut 3 bases from V and 5 bases from J, with 10 bases between. The CDR3 here is CSASGGLETQYF. DNA for the CDR3: TGCAGTGCTAGCGGGGGCCTTGAGACCCAGTACTTC.

This clonotype showed up many times. The chain uses TRBV18 and TRBJ2-1; either TRBD1 or TRBD2 may supply D (5 bases each). Trimming removed 3 bases from V and 9 bases from J, with 18 bases in between. This CDR3 is 15 amino acids long. The germline V gene encodes CDR1 KGHSH and CDR2 LQKENI. The CDR3 bases are TGTGCCAGCTCACCTTGGGACCGCATTAACGGTGAGCAGTTCTTC. Translating gives CASSPWDRINGEQFF.

This clonotype has a count of ten or more. The chain is built from TRBV4-3 and TRBJ2-7; 9 nucleotides match TRBD2. The CDR3 contains 17 residues. The V and J ends lost 1 base and 3 bases, in that order; junction bases with no gene match: 10. Germline V gives CDR1 LGHNA, CDR2 YSLEER. The CDR3 nucleotides are TGCGCCAGCAGCCAAGCGACACTTAGACTAGCGGACTACGAGCAGTACTTC. Encoded protein: CASSQATLRLADYEQYF.

The chain combines TRBV12-3 or TRBV12-4 with TRBJ2-5; the match to TRBD1 covers 7 bases. V lost 6 bases and J lost 0; bases outside the gene matches: 4. The CDR3 sequence is 14 residues long. CDR3 DNA sequence: TGTGCCAGCAGGAGGGACAGCAACCAAGAGACCCAGTACTTC. It specifies CASRRDSNQETQYF.

This clonotype occurred many times. This CDR3 is CSARRGSSYNEQFF. Here the CDR3 DNA reads TGCAGTGCACGACGTGGGAGTTCCTACAATGAGCAGTTCTTC. J is TRBJ2-1 and V is TRBV20-1, with a possible D match to TRBD2 (5 bases). The CDR3 length is 14 residues. Deletions cut 6 bases from V and 1 base from J, with 13 bases between. The germline CDR1 and CDR2 sequences are DFQATT and SNEGSKA (reference sequence).

This clonotype has just a few counts. This rearrangement joins TRBV11-1 to TRBJ1-1, with 8 nucleotides matching TRBD1. This CDR3 comprises 13 residues. The germline V gene encodes CDR1 SGHAT and CDR2 FQDESV (reference sequence). The junction had 1 base not matched to a gene; V was cut back by 0 bases and J by 7 bases. The CDR3 sequence is CASSLATGGEAFF. The CDR3 DNA follows: TGTGCCAGCAGCTTAGCAACAGGGGGTGAAGCTTTCTTT.

This rearrangement joins TRBV29-1 to TRBJ2-5, with D perhaps given as TRBD1 or TRBD2 (5 bases each). From germline, CDR1 is SQVTM and CDR2 ANQGSEA. The CDR3 covers 13 residues. The germline V and J ends were trimmed by 6 bases and 2 bases, with 13 bases remaining between them. CDR3 sequence: CSVARGRQETQYF. DNA for the CDR3: TGCAGCGTCGCCCGGGGACGACAAGAGACCCAGTACTTC.

This clonotype was detected many times. The rearrangement uses TRBV5-1 and TRBJ2-7; D unresolved. This CDR3 has 11 residues. In germline, CDR1 is SGHRS, CDR2 YFSETQ. The V end lost 0 bases, the J end lost 7 bases, and 5 bases lay between the germline ends. The CDR3 nucleotides read TGCGCCAGCAGCTTGGATACAGAGCAGTACTTC. Translated, it gives CASSLDTEQYF.

The DNA of the CDR3 is TGTGCCAGTCCCCCCGGGCTAGCGGGAGGGCCCACAGATACGCAGTATTTT. Translated: CASPPGLAGGPTDTQYF. The gene calls are TRBV7-2 and TRBJ2-3; 12 nucleotides match TRBD2. There are 17 residues in the CDR3. Germline trimming cut 9 bases from V and 2 bases from J; bases unmatched to any gene: 12. Germline V gene data show CDR1 as SGHTA and CDR2 as FQGNSA.

This clonotype was seen a few times. CDR3 bases: TGCGCCAGCAGGGGGTTCGAAAATGAGCAGTTCTTC. Amino acids: CASRGFENEQFF. The J gene is TRBJ2-1, the V gene TRBV10-1; D is undetermined. The V gene's germline CDR1 is WNHNN and CDR2 SYGVQD (reference sequence). The ends were cut back, 6 bases at V and 7 bases at J, with 10 bases in the middle. This CDR3 comprises 12 residues.

This clonotype was seen many times. J is TRBJ2-3 and V is TRBV29-1; 15 bases are a match to TRBD2. Germline CDR1 reads SQVTM; CDR2 reads ANQGSEA. V lost 6 bases, J lost 6 bases, and 7 bases stayed unmatched. The CDR3 runs 15 residues. The DNA for the CDR3 is TGCAGCGTCCGTGGACTAGCGGGAGGGCCGGATACGCAGTATTTT. Translated, it gives CSVRGLAGGPDTQYF.

With respect to this clonotype: A read error may explain this, as a much larger clone is one base away. Since no conserved phenylalanine or tryptophan closes the CDR3, a read error is the likely cause. The chain joins TRBV10-3 to TRBJ2-1; 8 nucleotides agree with TRBD1. The CDR3 is made up of 13 amino acids. Unmatched junction bases numbered 4, after V lost 10 bases and J lost 2 bases. Germline V CDR1 and CDR2: ENHRY, SYGVKD. The CDR3 region is CANRQGTYNEQFS. Written as DNA, the CDR3 is TGTGCCAACCGACAGGGGACCTACAATGAGCAGTTCTCC.

This clonotype was seen many times. The chain links TRBV3-1 to TRBJ2-7; D may be TRBD2 (6 bases). Trimming removed 6 bases from V and 9 bases from J, with 12 bases in between. The germline V gene encodes CDR1 LGHDT and CDR2 YNNKEL (reference sequence). The CDR3 spans 11 residues. CDR3 DNA: TGTGCCAGCAGACAGGAGGGGCTGCAGTACTTC. Its translation is CASRQEGLQYF.

This clonotype was found many times. This chain links TRBV10-3 with TRBJ2-1, with TRBD2 matching over 7 bases. CDR1 ENHRY and CDR2 SYGVKD come from the germline V gene. V lost 4 bases and J lost 6; bases outside the gene matches: 12. This CDR3 contains 16 residues. This CDR3 reads CAISGVAGGLGNEQFF. DNA of the CDR3: TGTGCCATCAGTGGCGTAGCGGGTGGACTGGGCAATGAGCAGTTCTTC.

The CDR3 reads CASSAKGNEQFF. In DNA, the CDR3 is TGTGCCAGCAGCGCCAAGGGAAATGAGCAGTTCTTC. The V and J genes are TRBV5-4 and TRBJ2-1; D is unresolved. Between the trimmed V and J ends, which lost 4 bases and 7 bases, there was a span of 9 bases. This CDR3 contains 12 residues. CDR1 and CDR2 (germline): SGHNT, YYREEE (reference sequence).

The genes are TRBV3-1 and TRBJ2-1, with TRBD1 identical over 10 bases. CDR1 LGHDT and CDR2 YNNKEL come from the germline V gene (reference sequence). The CDR3 loop spans 16 amino acids. V was pared by 4 bases and J by 6 bases, with 9 bases of the junction left unmatched. CDR3 loop: CASSRTSTGGSNEQFF. CDR3 nucleotides: TGTGCCAGCAGCCGTACCTCGACAGGGGGCTCCAATGAGCAGTTCTTC.

The chain is built from TRBV30 and TRBJ2-7; 8 bases agree with TRBD2. J lost 4 bases, V lost 3 bases, and 20 bases had no gene match. The CDR3 consists of 18 residues. Germline V gives CDR1 GTSNPN, CDR2 SVGIG (reference sequence). CDR3 nucleotides: TGTGCCTGGAGCGGTCGGTCAGCGGGAGTAGGAATCTGGTACGAGCAGTACTTC. This translates into CAWSGRSAGVGIWYEQYF.

Many counts were recorded for this clonotype. The chain carries TRBV6-2 or TRBV6-3 and TRBJ1-5, with TRBD1 matching 10 bases. CDR3 length: 15 residues. The V and J ends lost 5 bases and 8 bases, in that order; junction bases with no gene match: 9. Germline V gene lookup returns CDR1 MNHEY and CDR2 SVGEGT. CDR3 nucleotides: TGTGCCAGCAGTAGCCGGACAGGGGGTAAGAAGCCCCAGCATTTT. It yields the protein CASSSRTGGKKPQHF.

This clonotype was counted ten times or more. The chain uses TRBV30 and TRBJ2-5; D is possibly TRBD1 (5 bases). The germline CDR1 and CDR2 sequences are GTSNPN and SVGIG (reference sequence). The V and J ends lost 4 bases and 4 bases respectively, with 13 bases between them. The CDR3 covers 13 residues. CDR3 DNA sequence: TGTGCCTGGACCCGACGAAGGGGAGAGACCCAGTACTTC. Translation: CAWTRRRGETQYF.

In this sample, this clonotype turned up many times. The chain uses TRBV24-1 and TRBJ1-1; D gene unclear. The CDR3 contains 15 residues. Germline V gene sequence: CDR1 KGHDR, CDR2 SFDVKD. V lost 0 bases to trimming and J lost 3 bases, with 10 bases between them. This chain's CDR3 is CATSDLRPWDTEAFF. The CDR3 DNA reads as TGTGCCACCAGTGATTTGCGGCCTTGGGACACTGAAGCTTTCTTT.

In its sample, this clonotype was seen a few times. The chain employs TRBV20-1 and TRBJ2-3; the match to TRBD2 covers 11 bases. The germline V gene has CDR1 DFQATT and CDR2 SNEGSKA (reference sequence). The CDR3 runs 18 residues. After removal of 3 bases from V and 4 bases from J, the junction contained 15 bases not matched to a gene. CDR3: CSARTSQLAGVGADTQYF. DNA of the CDR3: TGCAGTGCTAGGACCTCGCAACTAGCGGGAGTAGGGGCAGATACGCAGTATTTT.

This clonotype appeared many times. Written as DNA, the CDR3 is TGTGCCAGCAGCCTGAGTGCAGGGGTCACCTCTGGGGCCAACGTCCTGACTTTC. Its translation is CASSLSAGVTSGANVLTF. The rearrangement links TRBV13 to TRBJ2-6, with D possibly TRBD1 on 6 matching bases. Between the trimmed V and J ends, which lost 5 bases and 0 bases, there was a span of 17 bases. Germline V gene lookup returns CDR1 PRHDT and CDR2 FYEKMQ (reference sequence). The CDR3 is made up of 18 amino acids. Variable domain in full (rest from reference TRBV13 and TRBJ2-6): AAGVIQSPRHLIKEKRETATLKCYPIPRHDTVYWYQQGPGQDPQFLISFYEKMQSDKGSIPDRFSAQQFSDYHSELNMSSLELGDSALYFCASSLSAGVTSGANVLTFGAGSRLTVL.

In this sample, this clonotype turned up many times. This chain connects TRBV7-2 to TRBJ2-1, with TRBD2 matching 9 bases. The CDR3 extends over 15 amino acids. Trimming cost V 5 bases and J 4 bases; bases outside gene matches: 6. The germline CDR1 and CDR2 sequences are SGHTA and FQGNSA. CDR3 sequence: CASSPAGGPYNEQFF. The DNA of the CDR3 is TGTGCCAGCAGCCCAGCGGGAGGACCATACAATGAGCAGTTCTTC.